The 27 T cell receptor beta chains below come from one sample, sequenced in a study of identical twins. TCRdb re-called the 5' RACE reads with MiXCR, one entry per CDR3 protein. The table lists some 1,600,000 distinct CDR3 sequences, roughly a third of them singletons, with over 0.25% in the top ten. Input material: cord blood. These receptors all come from a newborn girl in good health.

Of note for this clonotype: One junction end disagrees with the germline gene, perhaps due to a read error. The chain carries TRBV2 and TRBJ2-7, with D uncertain. The CDR3 is made up of 14 amino acids. Germline V gives CDR1 SNHLY, CDR2 FYNNEI. CDR3 residues: CASSDWIPTYGQYF. CDR3 bases: TGTGCCAGCAGTGATTGGATCCCTACCTACGGGCAGTACTTC.

The chain employs TRBV6-1 and TRBJ2-3; D may be TRBD1 (6 bases). With 6 bases removed from V and 4 bases from J, the gap between germline ends came to 14 bases. Germline V lookup: CDR1 MNHNS, CDR2 SASEGT. The CDR3 sequence is 14 residues long. The CDR3 bases are TGTGCCAGCAGGGGGGCAGTCCGGGCAGATACGCAGTATTTT. Amino acids: CASRGAVRADTQYF.

The V call is TRBV28, the J call TRBJ1-2, with 11 nucleotides matching TRBD1. V shed 4 bases and J 7 bases; nucleotides not matched to a gene: 8. The germline CDR1 and CDR2 sequences are MDHEN and SYDVKM. CDR3 length: 15 residues. As DNA, the CDR3 is TGTGCCAGCAGTTCGAGCGGGACAGGGGGTGTTGGCTACACCTTC. Its protein product is CASSSSGTGGVGYTF.

This clonotype was picked up many times. The chain recombines TRBV5-1 with TRBJ2-3; 7 positions match TRBD1. CDR3 length equals 15 residues. Per germline, CDR1 SGHRS and CDR2 YFSETQ. Trimming removed 5 bases from V and 2 bases from J; junction bases left unmatched: 8. CDR3 in amino acids: CASSSPTGSTDTQYF. DNA for the CDR3: TGCGCCAGCAGTTCCCCGACAGGGTCCACAGATACGCAGTATTTT.

This clonotype was seen a handful of times. The gene calls are TRBV4-1 and TRBJ1-6; D may be TRBD1 (6 bases). CDR1 is MGHRA and CDR2 is YSYEKL in the germline V gene. The CDR3 length is 14 residues. V lost 4 bases to trimming and J lost 9 bases, with 13 bases between them. The CDR3 region is CASSRGTIPSPLHF. CDR3 nucleotides: TGCGCCAGCAGCCGCGGGACAATTCCTTCACCCCTCCACTTT.

This clonotype was picked up one time. This sequence joins TRBV4-1 and TRBJ2-7; D not resolved. The germline V gene has CDR1 MGHRA and CDR2 YSYEKL. V was trimmed by 1 base and J by 2 bases, leaving 3 bases between them. This CDR3 comprises 12 residues. CDR3 DNA: TGCGCCAGCAGCCAAGGGACCTACGAGCAGTACGTC. It is translated as CASSQGTYEQYV.

This clonotype showed up just a few times. V is TRBV5-1 and J is TRBJ2-7; D might be TRBD1 (6 bases). This CDR3 region has 14 residues. Germline V gene lookup returns CDR1 SGHRS and CDR2 YFSETQ. V was trimmed by 0 bases and J by 5 bases, leaving 12 bases between them. CDR3 nucleotide sequence: TGCGCCAGCAGCTTGGAACAGGGCGGCCACGAGCAGTACTTC. Translation: CASSLEQGGHEQYF.

The V call is TRBV7-2, the J call TRBJ2-2; D is possibly TRBD1 (5 bases). Trimming cost V 0 bases and J 6 bases, with 11 bases left between them. Germline V gene data show CDR1 as SGHTA and CDR2 as FQGNSA. This CDR3 region has 15 residues. CDR3 loop: CASSLARLGAGELFF. The CDR3, as DNA: TGTGCCAGCAGCTTAGCCCGTTTAGGGGCCGGGGAGCTGTTTTTT.

The CDR3 loop reads CASSAPPVRGNIQYF. CDR3 DNA: TGTGCCAGCAGTGCCCCCCCGGTAAGGGGAAACATTCAGTACTTC. The chain is built from TRBV2 and TRBJ2-4, with D perhaps matching TRBD1 (5 bases). With 4 bases removed from V and 6 bases from J, the gap between germline ends came to 16 bases. Germline values: CDR1 SNHLY, CDR2 FYNNEI. The CDR3 loop spans 15 amino acids.

V usage is TRBV7-2 and J usage is TRBJ1-1, with TRBD1 as a possible D gene (6 bases). The germline V gene has CDR1 SGHTA and CDR2 FQGNSA. This CDR3 region has 15 residues. V was clipped by 5 bases and J by 0 bases, with 13 bases between them. The CDR3 DNA reads as TGTACCAGCAGCGCGAACGGACAGCTGAACACTGAAGCTTTCTTT. It translates to CTSSANGQLNTEAFF. The full variable domain, in which reference TRBV7-2 and TRBJ1-1 provide the parts outside the CDR3, is GAGVSQSPSNKVTEKGKDVELRCDPISGHTALYWYRQSLGQGLEFLIYFQGNSAPDKSGLPSDRFSAERTGGSVSTLTIQRTQQEDSAVYLCTSSANGQLNTEAFFGQGTRLTVV.

The rearrangement joins TRBV13 to TRBJ2-1; the match to TRBD2 covers 13 bases. Germline assignment: CDR1 PRHDT and CDR2 FYEKMQ (reference sequence). This CDR3 spans 16 amino acids. The V gene end was trimmed by 4 bases and the J gene end by 3 bases; junction bases not matched to a gene: 3. The CDR3 here is CASSWTSGSFYNEQFF. DNA for the CDR3: TGTGCCAGCAGCTGGACTAGCGGGAGTTTCTACAATGAGCAGTTCTTC.

Only a few counts were recorded for this clonotype. The chain recombines TRBV28 with TRBJ2-2; maybe TRBD1 (5 bases). Germline lookup yields CDR1 MDHEN and CDR2 SYDVKM. V was cut by 3 bases and J by 1 base, with 9 bases left in between. CDR3 length: 15 residues. In nucleotides, the CDR3 is TGTGCCAGCAGTTTCCCTGGACAGAACACCGGGGAGCTGTTTTTT. Protein: CASSFPGQNTGELFF.

The table lists this clonotype with a count of one. The chain combines TRBV14 with TRBJ1-6; D is perhaps TRBD1 (6 bases). The CDR3 is 17 residues long. In germline, CDR1 is SGHDN, CDR2 FVKESK. Deletions cut 0 bases from V and 4 bases from J, with 13 bases between. CDR3 amino acids: CASSQEFGGPYNSPLHF. CDR3 DNA: TGTGCCAGCAGCCAAGAGTTTGGGGGCCCATATAATTCACCCCTCCACTTT.

V gene TRBV9 combines with J gene TRBJ1-2; 7 nucleotides agree with TRBD1. This CDR3 spans 15 amino acids. J was trimmed by 8 bases and V by 0 bases; bases with no gene match: 10. The V gene's germline CDR1 is SGDLS and CDR2 YYNGEE. CDR3 region: CASSVETGTTRGYTF. The CDR3 coding sequence is TGTGCCAGCAGCGTAGAGACAGGGACAACCAGGGGCTACACCTTC.

The gene calls are TRBV4-1 and TRBJ2-1, with 11 nucleotides matching TRBD2. The trim removed 1 base at V and 9 bases at J, leaving 5 bases unmatched. CDR3 size: 15 residues. The germline V gene has CDR1 MGHRA and CDR2 YSYEKL. The CDR3 reads CASSQVRLAGGEQFF. The CDR3 bases are TGCGCCAGCAGCCAAGTACGTCTAGCGGGAGGTGAGCAGTTCTTC.

V usage is TRBV6-5 and J usage is TRBJ2-7; 7 bases align to TRBD1. The V segment lost 0 bases and the J segment 2 bases; nucleotides outside the gene matches: 7. CDR1 is MNHEY, CDR2 SVGAGI, per germline. This CDR3 region has 16 residues. The CDR3 protein is CASSYSIGTEAYEQYF. The CDR3 nucleotides are TGTGCCAGCAGTTACTCGATCGGGACAGAAGCCTACGAGCAGTACTTC.

The sample holds a few counts of this clonotype. The chain employs TRBV27 and TRBJ2-7, with unresolved D. The germline V gene encodes CDR1 MNHEY and CDR2 SMNVEV (reference sequence). V gave up 3 bases and J gave up 4 bases, with 16 bases separating them. The CDR3 is 15 residues long. CDR3 sequence (DNA): TGTGCCAGCAGTTTGGGCAAGTCCCATCTTTACGAGCAGTACTTC. Translation gives CASSLGKSHLYEQYF.

This chain connects TRBV5-1 to TRBJ2-3, with D tentatively TRBD2 (6 bases). CDR1 SGHRS and CDR2 YFSETQ come from the germline V gene. The CDR3 has 15 amino acids. V was cut by 2 bases and J by 2 bases, with 12 bases left in between. The CDR3 DNA follows: TGCGCCAGCAGCTTCGGGGGACCCCTCACAGATACGCAGTATTTT. Residues: CASSFGGPLTDTQYF. Based on the CDR3 plus reference TRBV5-1 and TRBJ2-3, the full variable domain is KAGVTQTPRYLIKTRGQQVTLSCSPISGHRSVSWYQQTPGQGLQFLFEYFSETQRNKGNFPGRFSGRQFSNSRSEMNVSTLELGDSALYLCASSFGGPLTDTQYFGPGTRLTVL.

The chain employs TRBV9 and TRBJ2-1, with D hard to call. Germline loops: CDR1 SGDLS, CDR2 YYNGEE. V was clipped by 0 bases and J by 4 bases, with 8 bases between them. CDR3 length: 14 residues. The CDR3 region is CASSVVAVYNEQFF. The CDR3 bases are TGTGCCAGCAGCGTAGTGGCAGTTTACAATGAGCAGTTCTTC.

The table lists this clonotype with a few counts. This chain uses TRBV20-1 with TRBJ1-4; 10 bases fit TRBD1. CDR1 DFQATT and CDR2 SNEGSKA come from the germline V gene (reference sequence). V trimming: 6 bases; J trimming: 6 bases; junction bases outside the gene matches: 7. The CDR3 loop spans 14 amino acids. CDR3 bases: TGCAGTGCGAGGACAGGGGGTTTGCATGAAAAACTGTTTTTT. Its translation is CSARTGGLHEKLFF.

This clonotype has only a few counts. The rearrangement links TRBV20-1 to TRBJ2-5; perhaps TRBD2 as D (5 bases). The CDR3 runs 13 residues. The V gene's germline CDR1 is DFQATT and CDR2 SNEGSKA (reference sequence). In nucleotides, the CDR3 is TGCAGCCATCCTGGACGGGGCCAAGAGACCCAGTACTTC. Translating gives CSHPGRGQETQYF.

V usage is TRBV7-2 and J usage is TRBJ2-3; D is possibly TRBD1 (5 bases). The V end lost 5 bases, the J end lost 2 bases, and 14 bases lay between the germline ends. Germline V CDR1 and CDR2: SGHTA, FQGNSA. This CDR3 comprises 15 residues. CDR3 loop: CASSPRPGITDTQYF. CDR3 nucleotides: TGTGCCAGCAGCCCTAGGCCAGGGATCACAGATACGCAGTATTTT. The variable domain in full, completed from reference TRBV7-2 and TRBJ2-3, reads GAGVSQSPSNKVTEKGKDVELRCDPISGHTALYWYRQSLGQGLEFLIYFQGNSAPDKSGLPSDRFSAERTGGSVSTLTIQRTQQEDSAVYLCASSPRPGITDTQYFGPGTRLTVL.

This chain links TRBV30 with TRBJ2-3; 11 bases align to TRBD2. Germline V gives CDR1 GTSNPN, CDR2 SVGIG (reference sequence). The CDR3 has 13 residues. With V trimmed by 5 bases and J by 4 bases, 2 bases remained unmatched. The CDR3 spells CAWFSGGADTQYF. The CDR3 coding sequence is TGTGCCTGGTTTAGCGGGGGGGCAGATACGCAGTATTTT.

The sample holds a few counts of this clonotype. This rearrangement joins TRBV27 to TRBJ1-2; the D gene is possibly TRBD1 (6 bases). Germline V gives CDR1 MNHEY, CDR2 SMNVEV (reference sequence). Trimming shortened V by 6 bases and J by 6 bases, and 17 bases separated the two germline ends. This CDR3 is built from 14 residues. CDR3 bases: TGTGCCAGCAGAGGATACAGGGTCGGGGATGGCTACACCTTC. It codes for CASRGYRVGDGYTF.

The chain is built from TRBV20-1 and TRBJ2-7; TRBD2 aligns across 9 bases. CDR1 DFQATT and CDR2 SNEGSKA come from the germline V gene (reference sequence). The V segment lost 7 bases and the J segment 7 bases; nucleotides outside the gene matches: 11. The CDR3 is 13 residues long. The CDR3 loop is CSVPTSGYNEQYF. CDR3 bases: TGCAGTGTCCCGACTAGCGGTTACAATGAGCAGTACTTC.

About this clonotype: At one end the junction does not follow the germline gene, possibly because of a read error. The chain recombines TRBV12-3 or TRBV12-4 with TRBJ2-5; 11 bases line up with TRBD2. There are 14 residues in the CDR3. Here the CDR3 reads CAGSRLAGMETQYF. In DNA form, the CDR3 reads TGTGCCGGCAGTCGACTAGCGGGGATGGAGACCCAGTACTTC.

This clonotype was seen more than once but under ten times. The CDR3 DNA reads TGTGCCAGCAGTCCAGGTTGGGGGAAGAGGGACAATGAGCAGTTCTTC. It translates to CASSPGWGKRDNEQFF. This rearrangement joins TRBV27 to TRBJ2-1; D may match TRBD1 or TRBD2 (5 bases each). Germline CDR1 MNHEY, CDR2 SMNVEV (reference sequence). The CDR3 is 16 residues long. The V end lost 5 bases, the J end lost 5 bases, and 19 bases lay between the germline ends.